Presented here are 3 T cell receptor beta chains from one specimen sequenced in a study of shared T cell receptors in the human thymus. Measured with immunoSEQ multiplex PCR; TCRdb has only the in-frame clones, and not every one. The top ten hold 0.0094% of the sample, which has hundreds of thousands of clones, 87% seen once. These data also formed part of another study, on human thymus T cells.

What was sequenced was thymocytes. Source of these receptors: a boy less than two years old with a congenital heart defect.

This chain connects TRBV4-2 to TRBJ1-2; D remains ambiguous. Per the germline V gene, CDR1 is LGHNA and CDR2 is YNFKEQ. The CDR3 is 16 residues long. Deletions cut 0 bases from V and 3 bases from J, with 14 bases between. CDR3 protein: CASSQDSDEGYYGYTF. Here the CDR3 DNA reads TGTGCCAGCAGCCAAGACTCCGATGAGGGATACTATGGCTACACCTTC.

The J gene is TRBJ2-5, the V gene TRBV7-2, with D tentatively TRBD2 (6 bases). There are 17 residues in the CDR3. CDR1 and CDR2 from the germline V gene are SGHTA and FQGNSA. V lost 1 base, J lost 2 bases, and 17 bases lay in between. The CDR3 bases are TGTGCCAGCAGCTTAGTTAGCGTGGCGGGGCGACAAGAGACCCAGTACTTC. It is translated as CASSLVSVAGRQETQYF. Drawing the rest from reference TRBV7-2 and TRBJ2-5, the complete variable domain is GAGVSQSPSNKVTEKGKDVELRCDPISGHTALYWYRQSLGQGLEFLIYFQGNSAPDKSGLPSDRFSAERTGGSVSTLTIQRTQQEDSAVYLCASSLVSVAGRQETQYFGPGTRLLVL.

The J gene is TRBJ1-2, the V gene TRBV7-2; 7 bases align to TRBD1. CDR3 length: 14 amino acids. Germline loops: CDR1 SGHTA, CDR2 FQGNSA. The V segment lost 7 bases and the J segment 6 bases; nucleotides outside the gene matches: 11. CDR3 coding DNA: TGTGCCAGCACCCTAGCGGGACAGCGCAATGGCTACACCTTC. Encoded protein: CASTLAGQRNGYTF.